What follows are 21 T cell receptor beta chains derived from one specimen sequenced in a study of cytomegalovirus exposure and HLA in healthy donors. With 60 Vbeta and 13 Jbeta primers, the PCR was carried out. Profiling relied on immunoSEQ multiplex PCR, and the TCRdb table lists in-frame clones only, not all of them. The sample consists of around 190,000 clones, 65% to 85% of them appearing once. The sample consisted of PBMCs. The source of these receptors is a woman aged 25 to 39 in good health and CMV-seronegative.

The chain is built from TRBV27 and TRBJ2-7, with TRBD2 matching over 7 bases. J lost 5 bases, V lost 4 bases, and 5 bases had no gene match. CDR1 is MNHEY, CDR2 SMNVEV, per germline (reference sequence). CDR3 length: 13 residues. The CDR3 region is CASSWTSLHEQYF. As DNA, the CDR3 is TGTGCCAGCAGTTGGACTAGTCTCCACGAGCAGTACTTC.

The V and J genes are TRBV15 and TRBJ1-2; 10 positions match TRBD1. Germline-derived CDR1 and CDR2 are LNHNV and YYDKDF (reference sequence). CDR3 size: 17 residues. The J segment lost 3 bases and the V segment lost 0 bases, leaving 7 bases of the junction unmatched. The CDR3 DNA is TGTGCCACCAGCAGAGATCAGGGACAGGGGTGGGACTATGGCTACACCTTC. Protein sequence: CATSRDQGQGWDYGYTF.

The chain carries TRBV5-1 and TRBJ2-3, with 13 bases identical to TRBD2. There are 16 residues in the CDR3. The V segment lost 4 bases and the J segment 2 bases; nucleotides outside the gene matches: 4. Germline CDR1 reads SGHRS; CDR2 reads YFSETQ. The CDR3 nucleotides are TGCGCCAGCAGCGCCGGGACTAGCGGGAACACAGATACGCAGTATTTT. This sequence encodes CASSAGTSGNTDTQYF.

V is TRBV28 and J is TRBJ2-7, with 7 bases fitting TRBD1. CDR1 MDHEN and CDR2 SYDVKM come from the germline V gene. J lost 2 bases, V lost 6 bases, and 7 bases had no gene match. This CDR3 spans 14 amino acids. The CDR3 region is CASSSPQGAYEQYF. CDR3 coding DNA: TGTGCCAGCAGCTCTCCCCAGGGGGCCTACGAGCAGTACTTC.

V usage is TRBV19 and J usage is TRBJ1-4, with D unclear. This CDR3 has 14 residues. V was cut by 1 base and J by 8 bases, with 11 bases left in between. Germline CDR1 LNHDA, CDR2 SQIVND (reference sequence). The CDR3 region has the DNA TGTGCCAGTAGTATAGGTCGGGTCCGGGAAAAACTGTTTTTT. Amino acids: CASSIGRVREKLFF.

The rearrangement joins TRBV4-2 to TRBJ2-1; possibly TRBD1 for D (5 bases). Trimming cost V 0 bases and J 0 bases, with 9 bases left between them. The CDR3 length is 16 residues. Germline V gives CDR1 LGHNA, CDR2 YNFKEQ. The CDR3 protein is CASSQDQGYSYNEQFF. CDR3 DNA: TGTGCCAGCAGCCAAGATCAGGGCTACTCCTACAATGAGCAGTTCTTC.

This clone occurred once. J is TRBJ2-7 and V is TRBV9; the D gene is possibly TRBD2 (5 bases). V was shortened by 0 bases and J by 3 bases, with 7 bases between the two germline ends. The V gene's germline CDR1 is SGDLS and CDR2 YYNGEE. CDR3 length: 13 amino acids. DNA of the CDR3: TGTGCCAGCAGCGTAGCTGAGGGCTACGAGCAGTACTTC. Amino acid sequence: CASSVAEGYEQYF.

DNA of the CDR3: TGTGCCAGCAGCACCGACAGGCGACCGTCCTACGAGCAGTACTTC. It translates to CASSTDRRPSYEQYF. The gene calls are TRBV27 and TRBJ2-7; TRBD1 might be the D (6 bases). This CDR3 is built from 15 residues. Germline CDR1 is MNHEY and CDR2 is SMNVEV (reference sequence). Trimming left V 6 bases short and J 1 base short, with 16 bases between.

This sequence joins TRBV9 and TRBJ2-2, with D perhaps matching TRBD1 (6 bases). The germline V gene has CDR1 SGDLS and CDR2 YYNGEE. Trimming shortened V by 2 bases and J by 3 bases, and 8 bases separated the two germline ends. The CDR3 is 14 residues long. The CDR3 loop is CASSVSGDTGELFF. CDR3 DNA: TGTGCCAGCAGCGTCTCAGGGGACACCGGGGAGCTGTTTTTT.

This clone was counted only a few times. The chain uses TRBV11-2 and TRBJ1-1; no firm D call. This CDR3 is built from 15 residues. Trimming cost V 1 base and J 5 bases, with 14 bases left between them. Germline loops: CDR1 SGHAT, CDR2 FQNNGV. The CDR3, as DNA: TGTGCCAGCAGCTTAGGAGCACACGAGAGGACTGAAGCTTTCTTT. Amino acids: CASSLGAHERTEAFF.

The V gene is TRBV30, the J gene TRBJ1-1; the D gene is possibly TRBD1 (5 bases). Between the trimmed V and J ends, which lost 4 bases and 1 base, there was a span of 10 bases. Germline loops: CDR1 GTSNPN, CDR2 SVGIG (reference sequence). This CDR3 comprises 13 residues. This CDR3 reads CAWTPGQNTEAFF. In DNA, the CDR3 is TGTGCCTGGACCCCAGGACAGAACACTGAAGCTTTCTTT.

This chain joins TRBV30 and TRBJ1-1, with 10 bases aligning to TRBD1. In germline, CDR1 is GTSNPN, CDR2 SVGIG (reference sequence). The CDR3 is 13 residues long. The junction had 1 base not matched to a gene; V was cut back by 0 bases and J by 6 bases. DNA of the CDR3: TGTGCCTGGAGTGTTGGGACAGGGGCTGAAGCTTTCTTT. Protein: CAWSVGTGAEAFF.

This clone was found a few times. The chain links TRBV5-8 to TRBJ2-4, with D tentatively TRBD2 (5 bases). CDR3 length: 16 amino acids. Germline CDR1 SGHTS, CDR2 YDEGEE. Trimming left V 0 bases short and J 4 bases short, with 14 bases between. DNA for the CDR3: TGTGCCAGCAGCTTGGTTCCATCGGGGTCGAAAAACATTCAGTACTTC. It codes for CASSLVPSGSKNIQYF.

V usage is TRBV5-1 and J usage is TRBJ2-1, with a weak D call TRBD1 (5 bases). CDR1 and CDR2 from the germline V gene are SGHRS and YFSETQ. This CDR3 is built from 15 residues. V was shortened by 4 bases and J by 0 bases, with 11 bases between the two germline ends. CDR3 DNA sequence: TGCGCCAGCAGCCCGGACATGAGCTCCTACAATGAGCAGTTCTTC. Its translation is CASSPDMSSYNEQFF.

This clone was detected only once. The chain has TRBV5-1 and TRBJ2-1, with D perhaps matching TRBD2 (6 bases). CDR1 and CDR2 from the germline V gene are SGHRS and YFSETQ. Trimming left V 4 bases short and J 5 bases short, with 19 bases between. CDR3 length: 16 residues. The CDR3 DNA is TGCGCCAGCAGCCGCTTAGCGGAACGGAGTGACAATGAGCAGTTCTTC. Residues: CASSRLAERSDNEQFF.

The chain joins TRBV18 to TRBJ2-5; D is perhaps TRBD2 (5 bases). V was pared by 3 bases and J by 5 bases, with 13 bases between. The CDR3 extends over 14 amino acids. CDR1 and CDR2 from the germline V gene are KGHSH and LQKENI. Written as DNA, the CDR3 is TGTGCCAGCTCACCGTGGCTAGCAGAGGAGACCCAGTACTTC. This sequence encodes CASSPWLAEETQYF.

About this clone: The junction departs from the called germline gene at one end, perhaps through a read error. The chain carries TRBV7-9 and TRBJ1-5, with 8 bases fitting TRBD1. This CDR3 is built from 17 residues. The germline V gene encodes CDR1 SEHNR and CDR2 FQNEAQ (reference sequence). The CDR3: CSSSLAAGQGANQPQHF. CDR3 nucleotides: TGTTCCAGCAGCTTAGCGGCAGGACAGGGCGCAAATCAGCCCCAGCATTTT.

The chain combines TRBV9 with TRBJ2-1; D is perhaps TRBD2 (7 bases). V was trimmed by 4 bases and J by 7 bases, leaving 18 bases between them. The CDR3 has 15 residues. Germline V gene lookup returns CDR1 SGDLS and CDR2 YYNGEE. The DNA for the CDR3 is TGTGCCAGCAGCTCCCGGGGGGCCAGTTGGAATGAGCAGTTCTTC. Its protein is CASSSRGASWNEQFF.

This chain connects TRBV7-9 to TRBJ2-1; 7 nucleotides match TRBD2. This CDR3 is 19 amino acids long. Losses at the gene ends were 5 bases for V and 1 base for J; bases not matched to a gene: 17. Germline V lookup: CDR1 SEHNR, CDR2 FQNEAQ (reference sequence). Written as DNA, the CDR3 is TGTGCCAGCAGCCCTAGACGGGGGGAGCGGGGACCATCCTACAATGAGCAGTTCTTC. Amino acids: CASSPRRGERGPSYNEQFF.

This clone was detected only a few times. The chain couples TRBV18 to TRBJ2-6; D is unclear. V lost 6 bases, J lost 0 bases, and 18 bases lay in between. The CDR3 extends over 18 amino acids. Germline V gene data show CDR1 as KGHSH and CDR2 as LQKENI. The CDR3 protein is CASSQQLATHSGANVLTF. Here the CDR3 DNA reads TGTGCCAGCTCGCAACAACTTGCGACTCACTCTGGGGCCAACGTCCTGACTTTC.

Notes on this clone: Other DNA sequences from this sample encode an identical CDR3 as well. The chain employs TRBV6-4 and TRBJ2-7; D is possibly TRBD2 (6 bases). Looked up from germline, CDR1 is MRHNA and CDR2 is SNTAGT. V shed 5 bases and J shed 7 bases, with 9 bases lying between them. The CDR3 has 11 residues. CDR3 sequence reads: CASSYGGEQYF. CDR3 DNA: TGTGCCAGCAGTTACGGAGGGGAGCAGTACTTC.